These T cell receptor beta chains were read from a single sample in a study of breast tumors, draining lymph nodes, adjacent tissues. TCRdb reprocessed the multiplex PCR reads via MiXCR and lists one record per CDR3 protein. The sample records 21,000 or so distinct CDR3 sequences, about two fifths being singletons. Input material: breast tumor tissue. Receptor source: a female donor with breast cancer. Some clones in this sample may be carry-over from other donors' samples. The CDR3 runs from the conserved cysteine through the conserved F or W. The D gene is left open where the match is weak. Some rows mark clone size as missing; the rest say once, few, many or name a class of expanded clone.

TRBD2	TRBV20-1	-	TRBJ2-3	CSARDPGGIGTDTQYF	TGCAGTGCTAGAGATCCGGGGGGAATAGGGACAGATACGCAGTATTTT
TRBD1	TRBV7-8	-	TRBJ2-7	CASGLGQSFHLEQYF	TGTGCCAGCGGCCTGGGACAGTCTTTCCACCTGGAGCAGTACTTC
-	TRBV2	many	TRBJ2-2	CASSAGPKAGELFF	TGTGCCAGCAGTGCCGGGCCCAAGGCCGGGGAGCTGTTTTTT
TRBD2	TRBV7-6	-	TRBJ2-3	CASSSLGGLSTDTQYF	TGTGCCAGCAGCTCCCTCGGGGGGTTGAGCACAGATACGCAGTATTTT
TRBD2	TRBV2	-	TRBJ2-7	CASSVSGTSGTNYEQYF	TGTGCCAGCAGTGTATCCGGGACTAGCGGGACAAACTACGAGCAGTACTTC
-	TRBV29-1	many	TRBJ2-3	CSVRAGTFTDTQYF	TGCAGCGTCCGAGCCGGGACTTTTACAGATACGCAGTATTTT
TRBD2	TRBV4-3	-	TRBJ2-3	CASSQGVLAPDTQYF	TGCGCCAGCAGCCAAGGAGTACTAGCGCCAGATACGCAGTATTTT
-	TRBV6-5	-	TRBJ1-6	CASSPLGGQNSPLHF	TGTGCCAGCAGTCCCCTCGGAGGGCAGAATTCACCCCTCCACTTT
-	TRBV19	many	TRBJ2-7	CASSIRMVGNYEQYF	TGTGCCAGTAGTATCCGTATGGTAGGGAACTACGAGCAGTACTTC
TRBD2	TRBV15	-	TRBJ2-1	CATSNPAGGANEQFF	TGTGCCACCAGCAACCCAGCGGGAGGTGCCAATGAGCAGTTCTTC
-	TRBV19	-	TRBJ2-3	CASSIWDGSTDTQYF	TGTGCCAGTAGTATCTGGGACGGCAGCACAGATACGCAGTATTTT
-	TRBV25-1	many	TRBJ1-5	CASSDSSNQPQHF	TGTGCCAGCAGTGACAGCTCCAATCAGCCCCAGCATTTT
TRBD2	TRBV4-2	-	TRBJ2-1	CASSQAAGGGYNEQFF	TGTGCCAGCAGCCAAGCGGCGGGGGGGGGATACAATGAGCAGTTCTTC
-	TRBV20-1	medium-sized	TRBJ2-7	CSARDKSKGNEQYF	TGCAGTGCTAGAGATAAAAGCAAAGGAAACGAGCAGTACTTC
TRBD2	TRBV5-1	-	TRBJ2-2	CASSLTSGRSHTGELFF	TGCGCCAGCAGCCTGACTAGCGGGAGGTCACACACCGGGGAGCTGTTTTTT
-	TRBV29-1	many	TRBJ2-7	CSVRIGHEQYF	TGCAGCGTTCGTATCGGCCACGAGCAGTACTTC
-	TRBV12-3/TRBV12-4	-	TRBJ1-6	CASSARGGDSPLHF	TGTGCCAGCAGTGCCAGGGGAGGTGATTCACCCCTCCACTTT
-	TRBV20-1	-	TRBJ1-2	CSARSANYGSTF	TGCAGTGCTCGGTCGGCTAACTATGGCTCCACCTTC
-	TRBV5-5	few	TRBJ2-1	CASSRSWGSDEQFF	TGTGCCAGCAGCCGCAGTTGGGGGTCGGATGAGCAGTTCTTC
-	TRBV6-1	few	TRBJ2-6	CASSDYSGANVLTF	TGTGCCAGCAGTGATTACTCTGGGGCCAACGTCCTGACTTTC
TRBD2	TRBV5-1	few	TRBJ2-7	CASSLRRGAYEQYF	TGCGCCAGCAGCCTCCGCCGGGGGGCCTACGAGCAGTACTTC
-	TRBV6-7	-	TRBJ1-4	CASSYYKGHPPHLGKLFF	TGTGCCAGCAGTTACTACAAGGGGCACCCTCCTCACCTCGGAAAACTGTTTTTT
-	TRBV30	-	TRBJ1-2	CAWSRGLFYGYTF	TGTGCCTGGAGCCGAGGACTGTTCTATGGCTACACCTTC
-	TRBV20-1	many	TRBJ1-2	CSARSGVLGGYGYTF	TGCAGTGCTAGGTCGGGAGTTTTAGGGGGCTATGGCTACACCTTC
-	TRBV19	many	TRBJ2-2	CATWASTGELFF	TGTGCCACCTGGGCGTCCACCGGGGAGCTGTTTTTT
-	TRBV5-4	-	TRBJ1-6	CASHQGLDSPLHF	TGTGCCAGCCACCAAGGGTTGGATTCACCCCTCCACTTT
TRBD1	TRBV18	-	TRBJ2-7	CASSLQTGGFISDEQYF	TGTGCCAGCTCACTCCAGACAGGGGGCTTTATCAGCGACGAGCAGTACTTC
-	TRBV4-3	-	TRBJ2-7	CASSQEGVPSYEQYF	TGCGCCAGCAGCCAAGAAGGCGTACCATCCTACGAGCAGTACTTC
TRBD1	TRBV11-2	few	TRBJ1-3	CASSLGHRGSGNTIYF	TGTGCCAGCAGCTTAGGGCACAGGGGTTCTGGAAACACCATATATTTT
-	TRBV5-1	many	TRBJ2-7	CASSLVPGWGEQYF	TGCGCCAGCAGCTTGGTTCCAGGTTGGGGGGAGCAGTACTTC
-	TRBV5-1	few	TRBJ1-3	CASSLEGSGNTIYF	TGCGCCAGCAGCTTGGAAGGGTCTGGAAACACCATATATTTT
TRBD1	TRBV7-8	-	TRBJ2-6	CASSSNRGGGANVLTF	TGTGCCAGCAGCTCCAACAGGGGTGGAGGGGCCAACGTCCTGACTTTC
-	TRBV7-9	-	TRBJ1-2	CASSPTGAAWDGYPF	TGTGCCAGCAGCCCCACGGGGGCCGCCTGGGATGGCTACCCCTTC
-	TRBV20-1	-	TRBJ1-5	CSARDYGGESEPQHF	TGCAGTGCTAGAGATTATGGGGGAGAGTCGGAACCCCAGCATTTT
-	TRBV29-1	-	TRBJ1-2	CSVKRPNYGYTF	TGCAGCGTTAAACGTCCAAACTATGGCTACACCTTC
-	TRBV7-2	many	TRBJ1-3	CASSSQGQGSGNTIYF	TGTGCCAGCAGCTCCCAGGGACAAGGCTCTGGAAACACCATATATTTT
TRBD2	TRBV6-5	-	TRBJ2-7	CASRPGTSGTYEQYF	TGTGCCAGCAGACCCGGGACTAGCGGAACCTACGAGCAGTACTTC
-	TRBV29-1	-	TRBJ2-3	CSVAEGGTDTQYF	TGCAGCGTTGCCGAGGGAGGCACAGATACGCAGTATTTT
-	TRBV9	many	TRBJ2-2	CASSLGPVVMNTGELFF	TGTGCCAGCAGCCTCGGACCGGTAGTCATGAACACCGGGGAGCTGTTTTTT
-	TRBV9	-	TRBJ2-7	CASSPFSEKYEQYF	TGTGCCAGCAGTCCTTTTTCGGAGAAATACGAGCAGTACTTC
-	TRBV20-1	-	TRBJ2-2	CSARGTMGEAGELFF	TGCAGTGCTAGGGGGACGATGGGTGAGGCAGGGGAGCTGTTTTTT
TRBD1	TRBV20-1	large	TRBJ2-3	CSAGKTGLVPDTQYF	TGCAGTGCTGGGAAGACAGGGCTCGTGCCAGATACGCAGTATTTT